This is a list of T cell receptor beta chains from one sample in a study of blood T cell repertoires in COVID-19. The assay was immunoSEQ multiplex PCR, and TCRdb's table has in-frame clones only and misses some. The table includes a few hundred thousand clones, more than 85% detected once. The sequenced sample was peripheral blood. Receptors originate from a person between 18 and 30 years old with COVID-19, enrolled during active disease. CDR3s include the opening cysteine and the closing phenylalanine or tryptophan. A D gene is named only where the DNA matches it firmly. Only part of the rows carry a size: once, few, many, or a class if the clone is expanded.

CAWSAGAGHNEQFF,TGTGCCTGGAGTGCGGGAGCGGGCCACAATGAGCAGTTCTTC,NA,TRBJ2-1,NA,TRBV30
CASSQDRGGGAYEQYF,TGCGCCAGCAGCCAAGATCGCGGAGGGGGGGCCTACGAGCAGTACTTC,NA,TRBJ2-7,NA,TRBV4-1
CASKVGAYTYEQYF,TGCGCCAGCAAGGTAGGAGCGTATACCTACGAGCAGTACTTC,once,TRBJ2-7,NA,TRBV10-2
CASSYSLAGVTDTQYF,TGTGCCAGCAGTTACTCGCTAGCGGGAGTCACAGATACGCAGTATTTT,once,TRBJ2-3,TRBD2,TRBV6-5
CASSEVSGTYNEQFF,TGTGCCAGCAGTGAAGTTAGCGGGACGTACAATGAGCAGTTCTTC,NA,TRBJ2-1,TRBD2,TRBV2
CASSLGLAKYF,TGTGCCAGCAGCCTCGGACTAGCGAAGTACTTC,NA,TRBJ2-7,TRBD2,TRBV14
CASSERSRPGEQYF,TGTGCCAGCAGTGAACGTTCCCGGCCGGGGGAGCAGTACTTC,once,TRBJ2-7,NA,TRBV6-4
CASSNQGANEKLFF,TGTGCCAGCAGCAACCAGGGTGCTAATGAAAAACTGTTTTTT,NA,TRBJ1-4,NA,TRBV7-9
CASSEDPGGSHEQFF,TGTGCCAGCAGTGAAGATCCGGGAGGCAGTCATGAGCAGTTCTTC,NA,TRBJ2-1,TRBD2,TRBV6-1
CASRLAGEETQYF,TGTGCCAGCCGTCTAGCGGGAGAGGAGACCCAGTACTTC,NA,TRBJ2-5,TRBD2,TRBV5-4
CASSVGDRSGYGYTF,TGTGCCAGCAGCGTAGGAGACAGATCGGGCTATGGCTACACCTTC,NA,TRBJ1-2,NA,TRBV9
CASSLGGRVIGGYEQYF,TGTGCCAGCAGCTTAGGGGGCAGGGTCATCGGCGGATACGAGCAGTACTTC,NA,TRBJ2-7,NA,TRBV7-8
CASSYSPGQGNYEQYF,TGTGCCAGCAGTTACTCCCCGGGACAGGGGAACTACGAGCAGTACTTC,once,TRBJ2-7,TRBD1,TRBV6-6
CASSQDRGQPQHF,TGCGCCAGCAGCCAAGATCGAGGCCAGCCCCAGCATTTT,once,TRBJ1-5,NA,TRBV4-1
CASSRGEGTSTDTQYF,TGCGCCAGCAGCCGCGGCGAGGGGACTAGCACAGATACGCAGTATTTT,NA,TRBJ2-3,NA,TRBV4-1
CASSLRGLGDYGYTF,TGCGCCAGCAGCCTCCGTGGCTTAGGGGACTATGGCTACACCTTC,NA,TRBJ1-2,NA,TRBV4-1
CSVPQGTEAFF,TGCAGCGTTCCACAGGGCACTGAAGCTTTCTTT,NA,TRBJ1-1,NA,TRBV29-1
CASSLRGQGKETQYF,TGTGCCAGCAGCCTCCGCGGACAGGGGAAAGAGACCCAGTACTTC,NA,TRBJ2-5,TRBD1,TRBV7-9
CASSYSGREVYEKLFF,TGTGCCAGCAGTTACTCGGGCAGGGAAGTTTATGAAAAACTGTTTTTT,once,TRBJ1-4,NA,TRBV6-5
CASSVGAIALGYEQYF,TGTGCCAGCAGTGTTGGGGCCATCGCTCTGGGTTACGAGCAGTACTTC,NA,TRBJ2-7,NA,TRBV2
CASSSTPGQNSGANVLTF,TGTGCCAGCAGTTCAACTCCGGGACAGAATTCTGGGGCCAACGTCCTGACTTTC,once,TRBJ2-6,TRBD1,TRBV28
CASSLEGWAGDEQYF,TGTGCCAGCAGCTTAGAGGGTTGGGCGGGAGACGAGCAGTACTTC,NA,TRBJ2-7,TRBD2,TRBV7-2
CASSRIESFVVFETQYF,TGTGCCAGCAGCCGAATTGAGAGTTTCGTTGTTTTTGAGACCCAGTACTTC,NA,TRBJ2-5,NA,TRBV5-4
CAIRRYAGTASSGANVLTF,TGTGCCATCAGGAGATACGCCGGGACAGCGAGCTCTGGGGCCAACGTCCTGACTTTC,NA,TRBJ2-6,TRBD1,TRBV10-3
CAIDRVVSGELFF,TGTGCCATCGACAGGGTAGTTTCCGGGGAGCTGTTTTTT,NA,TRBJ2-2,TRBD1,TRBV10-3
CASSLDRGRLYEQYF,TGTGCCAGCAGCTTGGACAGGGGGCGGCTCTACGAGCAGTACTTC,NA,TRBJ2-7,TRBD1,TRBV5-4
CASADPGRTRNTIYF,TGTGCCAGCGCCGACCCGGGTCGCACCCGAAACACCATATATTTT,NA,TRBJ1-3,NA,TRBV6-4